The source of this TCR beta chain is a study of CD8 T cells in Susac syndrome. Sequencing targeted TCR beta in blood CD8+ and CD4+ T cells. A quantity of roughly 0.5 to 1 ug RNA underwent reverse transcription using random hexamers. MiXCR, run by TCRdb on the immunoSEQ multiplex PCR reads, gives a single entry per CDR3 protein. The sample yields about 300,000 distinct CDR3 sequences, roughly nine tenths seen once. Germline assignment: CDR1 LNHNV and CDR2 YYDKDF (reference sequence). This CDR3 has 16 residues. The V end was cut by 1 base, the J end by 2 bases, with 15 bases between. The V gene is TRBV15, the J gene TRBJ2-7, with D unclear. The receptor was isolated from a human donor with multiple sclerosis. The sample taken for sequencing was CD4+ T cells from PBMCs. This CDR3 reads CATSRGREPATYEQYF. The DNA for the CDR3 is TGTGCCACCAGCAGAGGAAGGGAACCGGCGACCTACGAGCAGTACTTC.